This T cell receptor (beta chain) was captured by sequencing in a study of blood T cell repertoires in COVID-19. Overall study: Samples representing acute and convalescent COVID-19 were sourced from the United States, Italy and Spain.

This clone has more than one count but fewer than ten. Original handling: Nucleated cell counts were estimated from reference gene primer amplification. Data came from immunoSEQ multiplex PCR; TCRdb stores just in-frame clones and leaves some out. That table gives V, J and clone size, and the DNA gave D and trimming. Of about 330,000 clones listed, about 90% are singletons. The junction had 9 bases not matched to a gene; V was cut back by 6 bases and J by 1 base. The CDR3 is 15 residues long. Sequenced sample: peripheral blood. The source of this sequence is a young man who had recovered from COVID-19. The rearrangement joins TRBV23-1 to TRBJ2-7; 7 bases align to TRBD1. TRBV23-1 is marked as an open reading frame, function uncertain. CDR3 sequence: CASRTGTARSYEQYF. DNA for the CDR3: TGCGCCAGCAGAACCGGGACAGCCCGTTCCTACGAGCAGTACTTC.